Listed below are T cell receptor beta chains from one sample, sequenced in a study of OX40 agonist ivuxolimab in advanced cancers. Here immunoSEQ multiplex PCR was the method, and the copy in TCRdb shows in-frame clones only, minus some. The data contain about 110,000 clones, about nine tenths of them seen just once; the ten biggest clones take up about 0.3%. Sequencing was performed on CD4+ or CD8+ T cells sorted from blood, taken in a trial of the OX40 agonist ivuxolimab. The receptors derive from an adult with an advanced solid tumor such as melanoma, head and neck, liver or kidney cancer. Each CDR3 is given with its conserved first and last residue. A D gene is named only where the DNA matches it firmly. Expanded clones are given a class, and other clones once, few, many or no size at all.

DNA: TGTGCCAGCAGTTTATACCGGGACACTGAAGCTTTCTTT
CDR3: CASSLYRDTEAFF
J: TRBJ1-1
size: -
D: -
V: TRBV28

DNA: TGTGCCAGCAGCAGGGTAGATCAGCCCCAGCATTTT
CDR3: CASSRVDQPQHF
J: TRBJ1-5
size: -
D: -
V: TRBV5-6

DNA: TGTGCCAGCAGTCCGCCCGGGAGGGGAATGGCTAGCAATCAGCCCCAGCATTTT
CDR3: CASSPPGRGMASNQPQHF
J: TRBJ1-5
size: -
D: -
V: TRBV28

DNA: TGTGCCAGTAGAACGGGACAGACCATGAACACTGAAGCTTTCTTT
CDR3: CASRTGQTMNTEAFF
J: TRBJ1-1
size: few
D: TRBD1
V: TRBV19

DNA: TGTGCCAGCAGTTTAATCGGGCGGGGGACGTACCAAGAGACCCAGTACTTC
CDR3: CASSLIGRGTYQETQYF
J: TRBJ2-5
size: -
D: TRBD2
V: TRBV27

DNA: TGCAGCGTGGGGACAGGGAGGGACGAAAAACTGTTTTTT
CDR3: CSVGTGRDEKLFF
J: TRBJ1-4
size: -
D: TRBD1
V: TRBV29-1

DNA: TGTGCCAGCAGCCACCCAGGGGGGGGCACAGATACGCAGTATTTT
CDR3: CASSHPGGGTDTQYF
J: TRBJ2-3
size: -
D: -
V: TRBV28

DNA: TGTGCCAGTAGTTCTCGGCAGGGGCACGAGCAGTACTTC
CDR3: CASSSRQGHEQYF
J: TRBJ2-7
size: -
D: -
V: TRBV19

DNA: TGTGCCAGCAGGGACCGGGCCACGGCCACTGAAGCTTTCTTT
CDR3: CASRDRATATEAFF
J: TRBJ1-1
size: once
D: -
V: TRBV6-1

DNA: TGCGCCAGCATGCTTTCTGGGGGGACGAACACTGAAGCTTTCTTT
CDR3: CASMLSGGTNTEAFF
J: TRBJ1-1
size: few
D: -
V: TRBV5-1

DNA: TGCGCCAGCAGCTTGGCCAACGTCCGGGACACTGAAGCTTTCTTT
CDR3: CASSLANVRDTEAFF
J: TRBJ1-1
size: once
D: -
V: TRBV5-1

DNA: TGTGCCAGCTCACTCGGCACCCTCGAGGCCAACGTCCTGACTTTC
CDR3: CASSLGTLEANVLTF
J: TRBJ2-6
size: -
D: -
V: TRBV18

DNA: TGTGCCAGCAGCCGCGACACCCTGACGCATGGCTACACCTTC
CDR3: CASSRDTLTHGYTF
J: TRBJ1-2
size: -
D: -
V: TRBV7-2

DNA: TGTGCCAGCAGCTTGGTAGGAGATCAGCCCCAGCATTTT
CDR3: CASSLVGDQPQHF
J: TRBJ1-5
size: once
D: -
V: TRBV5-6

DNA: TGTGCCAGCAGCGCGAAACCGGGGACTAGCGGTTACAATGAGCAGTTCTTC
CDR3: CASSAKPGTSGYNEQFF
J: TRBJ2-1
size: -
D: TRBD2
V: TRBV9

DNA: TGTGCCAGCAGCTTAACCGGACAGAGCACAGATACGCAGTATTTT
CDR3: CASSLTGQSTDTQYF
J: TRBJ2-3
size: -
D: -
V: TRBV7-3

DNA: TGTGCCAGCAGCTTACTTACGCCCGGGGATTCACCCCTCCACTTT
CDR3: CASSLLTPGDSPLHF
J: TRBJ1-6
size: -
D: -
V: TRBV7-6

DNA: TGTGCCAGCAGCCGAAGAGGGCTTAGTGAAAAACTGTTTTTT
CDR3: CASSRRGLSEKLFF
J: TRBJ1-4
size: -
D: -
V: TRBV5-8

DNA: TGTGCCAGCAGTTTAATGGCAGGCGGGAGGAGCAATCAGCCCCAGCATTTT
CDR3: CASSLMAGGRSNQPQHF
J: TRBJ1-5
size: -
D: -
V: TRBV27

DNA: TGTGCCAGCTCTCTGGCCCGCGCGACAGGGACAGGGGAGAAGGACGAGCAGTACTTC
CDR3: CASSLARATGTGEKDEQYF
J: TRBJ2-7
size: -
D: TRBD1
V: TRBV18

DNA: TGTGCCAGCAGCCTAGGGGGGGAGTTCTACAATGAGCAGTTCTTC
CDR3: CASSLGGEFYNEQFF
J: TRBJ2-1
size: -
D: -
V: TRBV9

DNA: TGTGCCAGTTCGGAGAATCTTTATGGGTTTGGAAATCAGCCCCAGCATTTT
CDR3: CASSENLYGFGNQPQHF
J: TRBJ1-5
size: once
D: -
V: TRBV5-8

DNA: TGTGCCAGTAATCTCAGGAGCAATCAGCCCCAGCATTTT
CDR3: CASNLRSNQPQHF
J: TRBJ1-5
size: -
D: -
V: TRBV19

DNA: TGTGCCAGCAGCCAACAGACTAGCGGTAGCACAGATACGCAGTATTTT
CDR3: CASSQQTSGSTDTQYF
J: TRBJ2-3
size: -
D: TRBD2
V: TRBV4-2

DNA: TGTGCCAGCAGTGAAGCGCTAGAGGGGAATCAGCCCCAGCATTTT
CDR3: CASSEALEGNQPQHF
J: TRBJ1-5
size: -
D: -
V: TRBV6-1

DNA: TGTGCCAGCTCACCAGGGGTGGGCTATGGCTACACCTTC
CDR3: CASSPGVGYGYTF
J: TRBJ1-2
size: -
D: -
V: TRBV18

DNA: TGCGCCAGCAGCTCTCCCGACAGGGGATATACTGAAGCTTTCTTT
CDR3: CASSSPDRGYTEAFF
J: TRBJ1-1
size: -
D: TRBD1
V: TRBV10-2

DNA: TGTGCCAGCAGTTACCCTTGGGATCCCCGGAGTCAGCCCCAGCATTTT
CDR3: CASSYPWDPRSQPQHF
J: TRBJ1-5
size: -
D: -
V: TRBV6-6

DNA: TGTGCCAGCAGCCGGACAGGCCTCTCTGGAAACACCATATATTTT
CDR3: CASSRTGLSGNTIYF
J: TRBJ1-3
size: -
D: TRBD1
V: TRBV7-9

DNA: TGTGCCAGCAGCTTAGCCCCACAGTTTTCTGGGGACGTTGAGACCCAGTACTTC
CDR3: CASSLAPQFSGDVETQYF
J: TRBJ2-5
size: -
D: -
V: TRBV7-9

DNA: TGTGCCACTGGGAAGGGAAACATTCAGTACTTC
CDR3: CATGKGNIQYF
J: TRBJ2-4
size: -
D: -
V: TRBV27

DNA: TGTGCCAGCAGCATTACAGAGCAAGAGACCCAGTACTTC
CDR3: CASSITEQETQYF
J: TRBJ2-5
size: -
D: -
V: TRBV6-6

DNA: TGTGCCAGCAGTGAAGTCCTAGCGGGAGGGCAAGAGACCCAGTACTTC
CDR3: CASSEVLAGGQETQYF
J: TRBJ2-5
size: -
D: TRBD2
V: TRBV2

DNA: TGCAGCGTTGTGGGGTTACTGAAAGAGACCCAGTACTTC
CDR3: CSVVGLLKETQYF
J: TRBJ2-5
size: -
D: -
V: TRBV29-1

DNA: TGTGCCAGCAGCCCTACGGGGGGAACTGAAGCTTTCTTT
CDR3: CASSPTGGTEAFF
J: TRBJ1-1
size: -
D: -
V: TRBV27

DNA: TGTGCCAGCAGCAGGGACGTCAACTATGGCTACACCTTC
CDR3: CASSRDVNYGYTF
J: TRBJ1-2
size: -
D: -
V: TRBV6-1

DNA: TGTGCCAGCAGTTTGGACAGTAGCAATCAGCCCCAGCATTTT
CDR3: CASSLDSSNQPQHF
J: TRBJ1-5
size: few
D: -
V: TRBV7-2

DNA: TGTGCTAGCAGCCCCCGGGACAGGGCAGTCGGGGAGCTGTTTTTT
CDR3: CASSPRDRAVGELFF
J: TRBJ2-2
size: -
D: TRBD1
V: TRBV7-7

DNA: TGCGCCAGCAGCTTCACAGGGGCGTTGGAAAAACTGTTTTTT
CDR3: CASSFTGALEKLFF
J: TRBJ1-4
size: -
D: TRBD1
V: TRBV5-1

DNA: TGTGCCAGCAGTGAATCGGAGGGGCAAAATCGGGGCTACACCTTC
CDR3: CASSESEGQNRGYTF
J: TRBJ1-2
size: -
D: -
V: TRBV2

DNA: TGCGCCAGCAGCCGCGACGTCACAGATACGCAGTATTTT
CDR3: CASSRDVTDTQYF
J: TRBJ2-3
size: -
D: -
V: TRBV5-1

DNA: TGTGCCAGTAGCGCCTGGGGATCTAACTATGGCTACACCTTC
CDR3: CASSAWGSNYGYTF
J: TRBJ1-2
size: -
D: -
V: TRBV19

DNA: TGTGCCTGGAGTGTAGACAGATGGTCCGAGCAGTACTTC
CDR3: CAWSVDRWSEQYF
J: TRBJ2-7
size: -
D: -
V: TRBV30

DNA: TGTGCCAGTACCAACAGGGTGGGCTACGAGCAGTACTTC
CDR3: CASTNRVGYEQYF
J: TRBJ2-7
size: -
D: -
V: TRBV7-2

DNA: TGTGCCAGCTCACCAGGGATGGGACAAGAGACCCAGTACTTC
CDR3: CASSPGMGQETQYF
J: TRBJ2-5
size: -
D: -
V: TRBV18